The 5 T cell receptor beta chains below were found in one sample sequenced in a study of T cells in pancreatic ductal adenocarcinoma. Here immunoSEQ multiplex PCR was the method, and the copy in TCRdb shows in-frame clones only, minus some. This table has 97,000 or so clones, 90% to 95% appearing once. Surgery without prior neoadjuvant therapy was the treatment of the selected pancreatic ductal adenocarcinoma patients. The sequenced material came from PBMCs. The receptors were sampled from a human donor with pancreatic ductal adenocarcinoma.

This sequence joins TRBV7-2 and TRBJ2-7, with D tentatively TRBD2 (5 bases). From germline, CDR1 is SGHTA and CDR2 FQGNSA. The CDR3 spans 14 residues. V shed 2 bases and J shed 5 bases, with 13 bases lying between them. The CDR3 region is CASSLTPGGNEQYF. CDR3 in DNA: TGTGCCAGCAGCTTAACCCCCGGAGGTAACGAGCAGTACTTC.

This chain uses TRBV30 with TRBJ2-3; 7 positions match TRBD1. The V segment lost 3 bases and the J segment 1 base; nucleotides outside the gene matches: 1. Germline lookup yields CDR1 GTSNPN and CDR2 SVGIG (reference sequence). CDR3 length equals 13 residues. This CDR3 reads CAWSGQGTDTQYF. CDR3 DNA sequence: TGTGCCTGGAGCGGACAGGGCACAGATACGCAGTATTTT.

This chain links TRBV5-4 with TRBJ2-3; a possible D gene is TRBD1 (5 bases). The ends were cut back, 7 bases at V and 5 bases at J, with 14 bases in the middle. CDR1 and CDR2 (germline): SGHNT, YYREEE (reference sequence). The CDR3 has 13 residues. CDR3 residues: CASLPQGGDTQYF. The CDR3 DNA reads TGTGCCAGCCTCCCCCAGGGTGGAGATACGCAGTATTTT.

The CDR3 bases are TGTGCCAGCAGCTCTGCAGGGAGGACTGAAGCTTTCTTT. This gives the protein CASSSAGRTEAFF. The V call is TRBV6-5, the J call TRBJ1-1, with D perhaps matching TRBD1 (5 bases). In germline, CDR1 is MNHEY, CDR2 SVGAGI. V was trimmed by 6 bases and J by 5 bases, leaving 13 bases between them. The CDR3 length is 13 residues.

This chain uses TRBV28 with TRBJ1-5, with TRBD1 matching over 12 bases. The CDR3 has 14 amino acids. Looked up from germline, CDR1 is MDHEN and CDR2 is SYDVKM. Trimming took 6 bases from V and 5 from J; bases not matched to a gene: 2. The CDR3, as DNA: TGTGCCAGCAGGGGACAGGGGGCTCATCAGCCCCAGCATTTT. Its protein is CASRGQGAHQPQHF.